The 4 T cell receptor beta chains below were found in one sample sequenced in a study of blood T cell repertoires in COVID-19. Profiled with immunoSEQ multiplex PCR; TCRdb holds only in-frame clones, not every one. The sample yields roughly 190,000 clones, 89% seen once. The sequencing input was PBMCs or T cells enriched from blood (not recorded which). Source of these receptors: a woman aged 18-29 years who had recovered from COVID-19.

The chain employs TRBV19 and TRBJ2-1, with 9 bases matching TRBD2. Germline V gene lookup returns CDR1 LNHDA and CDR2 SQIVND (reference sequence). J lost 2 bases, V lost 1 base, and 12 bases had no gene match. CDR3 length: 19 residues. CDR3 nucleotides: TGTGCCAGTAGTATAGCCGCAATAGCGGGAGTCGGGGCCTACAATGAGCAGTTCTTC. The encoded protein is CASSIAAIAGVGAYNEQFF. The variable domain in full, with the rest retrieved from reference TRBV19 and TRBJ2-1, is DGGITQSPKYLFRKEGQNVTLSCEQNLNHDAMYWYRQDPGQGLRLIYYSQIVNDFQKGDIAEGYSVSREKKESFPLTVTSAQKNPTAFYLCASSIAAIAGVGAYNEQFFGPGTRLTVL.

The chain couples TRBV21-1 to TRBJ2-5; the table names TRBD1, a call not compared with the DNA. TRBV21-1 is classified as a pseudogene. This CDR3 region has 15 residues. CDR3 loop: CASGSGTDLKETQYF. The CDR3 nucleotides are TGTGCCAGCGGATCCGGGACAGATCTGAAAGAGACCCAGTACTTC.

The V and J genes are TRBV2 and TRBJ2-1; maybe TRBD2 (6 bases). Germline values: CDR1 SNHLY, CDR2 FYNNEI. This CDR3 spans 17 amino acids. Trimming removed 6 bases at V and 7 bases at J, with 25 bases between. The CDR3: CASRVGIGAGPGNEQFF. In DNA form, the CDR3 reads TGTGCCAGCAGAGTTGGGATAGGGGCGGGACCGGGGAATGAGCAGTTCTTC. The whole variable domain, filled in from reference TRBV2 and TRBJ2-1, reads EPEVTQTPSHQVTQMGQEVILRCVPISNHLYFYWYRQILGQKVEFLVSFYNNEISEKSEIFDDQFSVERPDGSNFTLKIRSTKLEDSAMYFCASRVGIGAGPGNEQFFGPGTRLTVL.

The J gene is TRBJ2-2, the V gene TRBV18; a possible D gene is TRBD1 (5 bases). The CDR3 extends over 15 amino acids. Trimming pared 4 bases from V and 1 base from J, leaving 10 bases between. CDR1 is KGHSH and CDR2 is LQKENI in the germline V gene. DNA of the CDR3: TGTGCCAGCTCACGGGCAGGGAAGAACACCGGGGAGCTGTTTTTT. This encodes CASSRAGKNTGELFF.